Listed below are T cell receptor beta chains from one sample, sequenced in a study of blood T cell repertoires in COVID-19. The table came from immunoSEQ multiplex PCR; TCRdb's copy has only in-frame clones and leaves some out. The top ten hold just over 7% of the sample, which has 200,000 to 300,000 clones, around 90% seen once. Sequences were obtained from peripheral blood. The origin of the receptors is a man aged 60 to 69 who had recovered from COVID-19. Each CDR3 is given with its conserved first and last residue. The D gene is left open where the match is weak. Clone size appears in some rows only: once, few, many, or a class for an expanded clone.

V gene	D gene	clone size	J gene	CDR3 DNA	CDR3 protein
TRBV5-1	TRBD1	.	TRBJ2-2	TGCGCCAGCAGCCAAACAGGGGGCCCAGAGTCCAACGGGGAGCTGTTTTTT	CASSQTGGPESNGELFF
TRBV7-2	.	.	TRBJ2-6	TGTGCCAGCAGCAGGGGTTCCGGGGCCAACGTCCTGACTTTC	CASSRGSGANVLTF
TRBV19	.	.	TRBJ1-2	TGTGCCAGTAGTATAGCGGAGGAAAAGGGGGACTATGGCTACACCTTC	CASSIAEEKGDYGYTF
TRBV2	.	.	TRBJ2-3	TGTGCCAGCAGTTGGGGTGGACAGAGCACAGATACGCAGTATTTT	CASSWGGQSTDTQYF
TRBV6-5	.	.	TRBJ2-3	TGTGCCAGCAGCTCCAGCACAGATACGCAGTATTTT	CASSSSTDTQYF
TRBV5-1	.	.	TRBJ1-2	TGCGCCAGCAGCTTGGGGGCGTTCAACCGAGCTAACTATGGCTACACCTTC	CASSLGAFNRANYGYTF
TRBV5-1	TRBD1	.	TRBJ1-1	TGCGCCAGCAGCTTGGCTCCGCCTGGACAGGGCCCTGAAGCTTTCTTT	CASSLAPPGQGPEAFF
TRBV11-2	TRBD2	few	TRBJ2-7	TGTGCCAGCAGCTTAGACCTAGCGGGGGCGTACGAGCAGTACTTC	CASSLDLAGAYEQYF
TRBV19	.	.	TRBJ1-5	TGTGCCAGTAGTATTGGCCCGGGGCAGCCCCAGCATTTT	CASSIGPGQPQHF
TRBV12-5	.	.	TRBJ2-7	TGTGCTAGTGGTCCCGCGCAGGGGTCCTACGAGCAGTACTTC	CASGPAQGSYEQYF
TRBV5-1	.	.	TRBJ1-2	TGCGCCAGCAGCTTGGACGGGTTAAACTATGGCTACACCTTC	CASSLDGLNYGYTF
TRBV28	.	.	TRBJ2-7	TGTGCCAGCAATTATGGCAGTTCATCCTACGAGCAGTACTTC	CASNYGSSSYEQYF
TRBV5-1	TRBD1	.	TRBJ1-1	TGCGCCAGCAGCACCGGACAGGCCAGGGCTGAAGCTTTCTTT	CASSTGQARAEAFF
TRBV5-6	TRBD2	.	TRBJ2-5	TGTGCCAGCAGCTTCAGCGGGGGGGGGCAAGAGACCCAGTACTTC	CASSFSGGGQETQYF
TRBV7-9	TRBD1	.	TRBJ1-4	TGTGCCAGCAGCTTAGCGGCAGGGGGCGGCGAAAAACTGTTTTTT	CASSLAAGGGEKLFF
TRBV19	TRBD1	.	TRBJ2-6	TGTGCCAGTAGTGAGGGACAGTTCTCTGGGGCCAACGTCCTGACTTTC	CASSEGQFSGANVLTF
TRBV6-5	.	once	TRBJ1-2	TGTGCCAGCAAGCGGAAGGAGGGGAGAAAGTCTGGCTACACCTTC	CASKRKEGRKSGYTF
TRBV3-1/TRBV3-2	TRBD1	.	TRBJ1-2	TGTGCCAGCAGCCATGGGGACAGGGACTATGGCTACACCTTC	CASSHGDRDYGYTF
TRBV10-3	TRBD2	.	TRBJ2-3	TGTGCCACCGCGGGGGGCATTTTCACAGATACGCAGTATTTT	CATAGGIFTDTQYF
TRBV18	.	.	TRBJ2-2	TGTGCCAGCTTACCGGAGATGAACACCGGGGAGCTGTTTTTT	CASLPEMNTGELFF
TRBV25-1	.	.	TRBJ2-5	TGTGCCAGCAGTGAACCAACGGTGCAAGAGACCCAGTACTTC	CASSEPTVQETQYF
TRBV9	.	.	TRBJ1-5	TGTGCCAGCAGCGTAGACAGAGATAGCAATCAGCCCCAGCATTTT	CASSVDRDSNQPQHF
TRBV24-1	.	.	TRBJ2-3	TGTGCCACCAGTGATCCGAGGGGGGGAAGCACAGATACGCAGTATTTT	CATSDPRGGSTDTQYF
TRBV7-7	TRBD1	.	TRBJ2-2	TGTGCCAGCAGCCCAGGACAGGGGTTTGGCGGGGAGCTGTTTTTT	CASSPGQGFGGELFF
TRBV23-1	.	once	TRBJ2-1	TGCGCCAGGGGTCGACAGACTAATGAGCAGTTCTTC	CARGRQTNEQFF
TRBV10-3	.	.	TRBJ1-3	TGTGCCATCACAGGGTCCTCTGGAAACACCATATATTTT	CAITGSSGNTIYF
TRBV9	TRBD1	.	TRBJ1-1	TGTGCCAGCAGTCGTCAGGGGGAAGGCACTGAAGCTTTCTTT	CASSRQGEGTEAFF
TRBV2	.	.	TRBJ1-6	TGTGCCAGCAGTGGAGACTGGCCACCCCTCCACTTT	CASSGDWPPLHF
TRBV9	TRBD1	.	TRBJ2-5	TGTGCCAGCAGCCCAGGGACAGGGGGGCAAGAGACCCAGTACTTC	CASSPGTGGQETQYF
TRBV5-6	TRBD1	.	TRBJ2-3	TGTGCCAGCAGCCGGTTGACAGGGGGCACAGATACGCAGTATTTT	CASSRLTGGTDTQYF
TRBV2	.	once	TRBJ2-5	TGTGCCAGCAGTGATAATCGGGGATGGGAGACCCAGTACTTC	CASSDNRGWETQYF